The T cell receptor beta chain described here comes from a study of cytomegalovirus exposure and HLA in healthy donors listed by TCRdb under 2017. Some background on the complete study: According to an earlier analysis of 587 of the donors, some 170 million T cells yielded approximately 120 million unique TCR beta sequences and approximately 300 Gb of sequence data. To predict cytomegalovirus infection status, the study combined high-throughput TCR immunosequencing, statistical association of individual TCRs with disease status, and machine learning. Across about 370 genotyped donors of the cohort, an average of roughly 200,000 unique TCR beta nucleotide sequences per donor were sequenced, and around 20% of those sequences were non-productive. In the later analysis, no new phenotypic data were used to find candidate immune exposures; instead, reliance was placed on TCR beta sequences and their occurrence across donors. Four to six DR-DQ haplotypes were handled as single units for association and clustering, since linkage in the cohort was strong. The T cell repertoires of 700 or so subjects were profiled by immunosequencing and related to cytomegalovirus serostatus. Every repertoire in the discovery cohort had been generated on one and the same sequencing platform. In a later analysis, previously published TCR beta repertoires from some 640 donors were re-analyzed and high-resolution HLA genotyping was added so that TCR occurrence patterns could be studied. An early release covering about 600 HLA-typed donors comprised about 290 gigabases of sequencing data and some 79 million unique TCR sequences. Alongside the repertoire data, information on donor age, sex, ethnicity and CMV serostatus was compiled. HLA typing included class I and class II loci at four-digit resolution. Typing coverage differed by locus: A, B, C, DRB1 and DQB1 were typed in about 620-630 donors, DQA1 in approximately 520, DPA1 in over 600, and DPB1 in roughly 470. Of the roughly 430 genotyped donors, about 80% fell in the genetic ancestry cluster associated with self-reported Caucasian donors. A separate validation cohort of about 110 different subjects was used in addition to the approximately 700-subject first cohort. To decide whether each TCR beta V gene segment behaved as functional or pseudogenic, an earlier analysis of some 570 of the donors relied on high-throughput TCR beta sequencing. A later genetic analysis used genome-wide SNP genotypes for about 60% of the roughly 700 donors, treating that subset as a discovery cohort. The study aimed to test whether signatures of past pathogen exposure could be identified by cataloging public T cell receptors.

To note about this clone: The antigen it recognizes is unknown. Per-base qualities were not stored, and no clone one base away is much larger. Other DNA sequences within the sample encode an identical CDR3.

Trimming at the junction amounts to 4 bases on V and 1 base on J, and the germline ends lie 7 bases apart. The CDR3 goes from the cysteine to the phenylalanine over 12 residues. Of all the DNA, just the CDR3 is kept, 36 bases in frame from base 1. CDR1 and CDR2, looked up from the germline V gene, are SQVTM and ANQGSEA. Overall study results and their limits: Because HLA typing was unavailable for some donors at each locus, only the typed subset was used in association tests. Roughly 15 rarely observed V segments, including chromosome 9 orphons, were excluded from the earlier analysis of several hundred of the donors because counts were too low. According to a later analysis, most CMV-associated TCR beta chains appeared to be HLA-restricted, and the HLA associations seemed to be driven largely by CMV exposure. The authors suggested that the approach could potentially be generalized to other disease states and immunological phenotypes. A few of the identified cytomegalovirus-associated TCR beta chains were confirmed in vitro to be specific for cytomegalovirus antigens. The study gave a list of about 150 TCR beta chains associated with cytomegalovirus. A later analysis reported that several top co-occurrence clusters appeared linked to parvovirus B19, influenza, CMV and Epstein-Barr virus. Cytomegalovirus status was reported to be diagnosed by the classifier with high specificity and sensitivity in both the original and validation cohorts. A later genetic analysis reported fewer N-insertions in productive TCRs among donors in an Asian-associated ancestry cluster than the roughly 720-donor mean. When HLA alleles, especially DR and DQ, strongly co-occurred, TCR associations were difficult to assign to individual alleles. A later genetic analysis associated a missense DCLRE1C variant with V-gene and J-gene trimming of TCR beta chains, and an independent cohort replicated the association. A further reported finding was that TCR beta sequences accurately predicted the HLA-A and HLA-B alleles for most subjects in the first cohort. The 87-base-pair reads could not distinguish some IMGT-functional V segments, including TRBV6-2 and TRBV6-3, so those segments were excluded. Linkage disequilibrium might explain the correlated functional status among segregating V segments, but an unknown experimental factor could not be ruled out. For the cohort, immune exposure information was limited to CMV serostatus. While some public TCRs were present in many individuals, most TCR sequences turned up only very rarely across donors. The presence/absence analyses assumed that sequencing depth was roughly uniform across donors, and that assumption may not be true. An earlier analysis of around 600 of the donors showed that most TCR beta V segments appeared in productive rearrangements either about 87% or about 30% of the time, which broadly matched IMGT annotations. This cohort had only TCR beta chains sequenced, and the lack of alpha or paired-chain data limited which features could be detected. A group of highly shared sequence variants was considered likely to be a technical artifact of the sequencing pipeline. In a later analysis, HLA-associated TCR beta chains showed more clonal expansion and lower generation probabilities than non-associated chains that were equally common. Specific HLA alleles were associated with 15,000 to 20,000 TCR beta sequences at a false discovery rate of 0.05 in a later analysis. A later analysis found that TCR association rates varied across HLA loci, with DRB1 alleles showing the most associated TCRs and HLA-C alleles the fewest.

The cohort consisted of 666 healthy bone marrow donors. At the time of sampling, every cohort member was nominally healthy, though immune exposures that went unrecorded were likely present. The donor was CMV seropositive and was included in the group of 250 to 300 seropositive cohort members. Each donor provided a peripheral blood sample, and peripheral blood mononuclear cells were used for TCR beta sequencing. The Qiagen DNeasy Blood Extraction Kit was used to extract genomic DNA from the blood cell samples. The library was made by the immunoSEQ multiplex PCR assay. A mixture of 60 forward primers for TCR Vbeta segments and 13 reverse primers for TCR Jbeta segments was used in the multiplex PCR. The CDR3 region of rearranged TCR beta genes was amplified from genomic DNA with a multiplex PCR assay. The Illumina HiSeq System was used to sequence the amplified TCR beta libraries as 87-base-pair reads. The source study handled its data this way. A later analysis counted tens of millions of unique TCR beta chains across the 700 or so repertoires, and around 12 million of these chains were shared by at least two donors. Raw reads were error-corrected and collapsed into unique sequences with a nearest-neighbor algorithm that merged closely related sequences to remove PCR and sequencing errors. To assign V, D and J gene segments, CDR3 sequences were aligned to IMGT reference sequences. For a sequence to be retained, a match of at least six nucleotides was required to both a V gene segment and a J gene segment. Rearrangements were called productive when the CDR3 lacked stop codons and stayed in frame with V and J; all others were non-productive. CDR3 was defined by IMGT convention, running from the second conserved V-encoded cysteine to the conserved J-encoded phenylalanine. Sequences without an unambiguous match to a single V gene segment were excluded from the earlier analysis of several hundred of the donors. In an earlier analysis of some 590 of the donors, a V segment was called functional when productive rearrangements were above 56.7%, and segregating when the standard deviation between donors exceeded 5%. To diagnose cytomegalovirus status from the catalog of TCR beta chain sequences, a statistical classification framework was built. A later analysis assigned V and J genes by comparing TCR nucleotide sequences with IMGT/GENE-DB human TR gene sequences. Using the TCRdist pipeline, a later analysis assigned CDR3 sequences along with most-parsimonious VDJ recombination scenarios. A later analysis defined each TCR beta chain by its CDR3 amino acid sequence plus V-gene family, and excluded reads lacking a unique V-gene family. To address suspected cross-contamination and a sequencing artifact, a later analysis removed 550 to 750 highly shared, low-generation-probability nucleotide sequences. In a later analysis, a clonal expansion index was calculated for each public chain from normalized within-repertoire ranks of inferred template counts. In a later analysis, generation probabilities were computed using a VDJ recombination model fitted to out-of-frame rearrangements, and the results were checked against IGoR. Hypergeometric tests were used in a later analysis to score TCR-TCR, TCR-HLA and TCR-CMV co-occurrence, with a repertoire-size bias correction applied to the TCR pairs. To estimate false discovery rates, a later analysis permuted the HLA or CMV assignments 20 times. A later analysis grouped co-occurring TCRs with DBSCAN, adding TCRdist sequence similarity when clustering within HLA-allele-positive subsets. Co-occurrence clustering excluded repertoires with fewer than 30,000 or more than 120,000 public chains, plus five with anomalous nucleotide sharing. Here the immuneACCESS table is served through TCRdb, limited to in-frame sequences with V and J called. Missing clones are a known gap in these copies; in checked studies unresolved V genes cover under half, and the rest lacks a known reason. V, J and clone size were drawn from that table, and D and trimming were deduced from the DNA. The table for this sample lists 97,000 or so clones; roughly four fifths of them were counted only once. 8% to 10% of the sample belongs to the ten largest clones.

The specimen was PBMCs. The sequence joins TRBV29-1 to TRBJ1-1; TRBD1 could be the D gene, as 5 bases match. This sequence originates from a male donor in good health and CMV-seropositive. The bases read TGCAGCGTTGGACAGTCGAACACTGAAGCTTTCTTT. The resulting protein is CSVGQSNTEAFF. Reference TRBV29-1 and TRBJ1-1 proteins supply the regions before and after the CDR3; the full variable domain is: SAVISQKPSRDICQRGTSLTIQCQVDSQVTMMFWYRQQPGQSLTLIATANQGSEATYESGFVIDKFPISRPNLTFSTLTVSNMSPEDSSIYLCSVGQSNTEAFFGQGTRLTVV.